These 9 T cell receptor beta chains originate from one sample sequenced in a study of blood T cell repertoires in COVID-19. The data were produced by immunoSEQ multiplex PCR, yet TCRdb's version contains in-frame clones alone and is incomplete. The data contain approximately 300,000 clones, 70% to 90% of them seen just once; the ten biggest clones take up approximately 5.2%. What was sequenced was PBMCs or T cells enriched from blood (not recorded which). These receptors were collected from a woman aged 30 to 39 who had recovered from COVID-19.

The chain combines TRBV29-1 with TRBJ1-2; D is unresolved. CDR3 length equals 13 residues. Per the germline V gene, CDR1 is SQVTM and CDR2 is ANQGSEA. With 4 bases removed from V and 0 bases from J, the gap between germline ends came to 9 bases. The CDR3 coding sequence is TGCAGCGTTGTAACACCTCCTAACTATGGCTACACCTTC. Protein product: CSVVTPPNYGYTF.

V is TRBV7-3 and J is TRBJ2-3; D is unresolved. Per the germline V gene, CDR1 is SGHTA and CDR2 is FQGTGA. This CDR3 comprises 12 residues. V was trimmed by 4 bases and J by 2 bases, leaving 4 bases between them. The CDR3 DNA reads as TGTGCCAGCAGCTCTAACACAGATACGCAGTATTTT. It translates to CASSSNTDTQYF. The whole variable domain, remainder taken from reference TRBV7-3 and TRBJ2-3, is GAGVSQTPSNKVTEKGKYVELRCDPISGHTALYWYRQSLGQGPEFLIYFQGTGAADDSGLPNDRFFAVRPEGSVSTLKIQRTERGDSAVYLCASSSNTDTQYFGPGTRLTVL.

The chain has TRBV6-2 or TRBV6-3 and TRBJ1-6; TRBD1 matches 9 bases. This CDR3 contains 12 residues. CDR1 MNHEY and CDR2 SVGEGT come from the germline V gene. V shed 6 bases and J 14 bases; nucleotides not matched to a gene: 5. CDR3 protein: CASSPDRGSLHF. Here the CDR3 DNA reads TGTGCCAGCAGCCCGGACAGGGGATCCCTCCACTTT.

This clone was found a few times. The chain joins TRBV5-1 to TRBJ2-1; 10 positions agree with TRBD2. V lost 0 bases, J lost 1 base, and 7 bases stayed unmatched. Germline V gene sequence: CDR1 SGHRS, CDR2 YFSETQ. The CDR3 is 18 amino acids. CDR3 residues: CASSLGGSGGTSYNEQFF. The CDR3 DNA follows: TGCGCCAGCAGCTTGGGTGGTAGCGGGGGGACTTCCTACAATGAGCAGTTCTTC.

The chain has TRBV20-1 and TRBJ2-7; D perhaps matches TRBD2 (6 bases). The ends were cut back, 3 bases at V and 2 bases at J, with 14 bases in the middle. Germline V gives CDR1 DFQATT, CDR2 SNEGSKA (reference sequence). CDR3 length: 14 residues. CDR3 amino acids: CSASGTGVTYEQYF. The CDR3 region has the DNA TGCAGTGCTAGTGGCACGGGAGTAACCTACGAGCAGTACTTC.

The chain couples TRBV20-1 to TRBJ2-7, with 8 bases lining up with TRBD1. Per the germline V gene, CDR1 is DFQATT and CDR2 is SNEGSKA (reference sequence). The CDR3 covers 17 residues. Trimming took 3 bases from V and 1 from J; bases not matched to a gene: 14. CDR3 sequence: CSASPQRQGWESYEQYF. DNA for the CDR3: TGCAGTGCTAGTCCCCAACGACAGGGGTGGGAATCCTACGAGCAGTACTTC.

The chain recombines TRBV6-5 with TRBJ1-2, with TRBD1 matching over 9 bases. The germline V gene has CDR1 MNHEY and CDR2 SVGAGI. CDR3 length equals 15 residues. The junction had 11 bases not matched to a gene; V was cut back by 5 bases and J by 7 bases. In nucleotides, the CDR3 is TGTGCCAGCAGTACCCGCGGGACAGGGAAAAGTGGCTACACCTTC. It yields the protein CASSTRGTGKSGYTF.

The rearrangement uses TRBV19 and TRBJ1-5; D not certain. Germline loops: CDR1 LNHDA, CDR2 SQIVND (reference sequence). V was clipped by 3 bases and J by 2 bases, with 17 bases between them. The CDR3 consists of 17 residues. The CDR3 protein is CASSIVLRVSRNQPQHF. The CDR3 bases are TGTGCCAGTAGTATTGTCCTCCGGGTGTCGCGCAATCAGCCCCAGCATTTT.

This sequence joins TRBV30 and TRBJ1-1, with TRBD1 matching 8 bases. Germline loops: CDR1 GTSNPN, CDR2 SVGIG (reference sequence). V lost 0 bases to trimming and J lost 0 bases; unmatched junction nucleotides: 9. The CDR3 is 17 residues long. CDR3 in amino acids: CAWSVLGTGKLNTEAFF. As DNA, the CDR3 is TGTGCCTGGAGTGTACTGGGGACAGGAAAACTGAACACTGAAGCTTTCTTT.